This T cell receptor beta chain is from a study of PD-1 blockade in classical Hodgkin lymphoma. Study conclusions and caveats: There remain no defined causes for the repertoire differences, which possibly reflect disease activity or prior therapy. Patients who responded completely had about the same baseline diversity as newly diagnosed patients. The study found that TCR diversity rose significantly by C4D1 in CD4+ but not CD8+ cells.

V trimming: 3 bases; J trimming: 4 bases; junction bases outside the gene matches: 3. Germline-derived CDR1 and CDR2 are SGHTA and FQGNSA. This CDR3 contains 13 residues. Only in-frame clones appear in the TCRdb table, and some are missing; sequencing was by immunoSEQ multiplex PCR. The table lists around 6,500 clones, roughly 85% of them singletons, with just over 4% in the top ten. Comments on this clone: No antigen is known for it.

All trial patients relapsed after autologous stem cell transplantation. Purified CD4+ T cells were obtained from thawed PBMCs through magnetic negative selection. This TCR derives from a human donor with classical Hodgkin lymphoma. This chain uses TRBV7-2 with TRBJ2-7, with TRBD1 matching over 7 bases. Sample: CD4+ T cells from blood, taken at baseline. CDR3 region: CASSFRDRYEQYF. As DNA, the CDR3 is TGTGCCAGCAGCTTTAGGGACAGATACGAGCAGTACTTC.